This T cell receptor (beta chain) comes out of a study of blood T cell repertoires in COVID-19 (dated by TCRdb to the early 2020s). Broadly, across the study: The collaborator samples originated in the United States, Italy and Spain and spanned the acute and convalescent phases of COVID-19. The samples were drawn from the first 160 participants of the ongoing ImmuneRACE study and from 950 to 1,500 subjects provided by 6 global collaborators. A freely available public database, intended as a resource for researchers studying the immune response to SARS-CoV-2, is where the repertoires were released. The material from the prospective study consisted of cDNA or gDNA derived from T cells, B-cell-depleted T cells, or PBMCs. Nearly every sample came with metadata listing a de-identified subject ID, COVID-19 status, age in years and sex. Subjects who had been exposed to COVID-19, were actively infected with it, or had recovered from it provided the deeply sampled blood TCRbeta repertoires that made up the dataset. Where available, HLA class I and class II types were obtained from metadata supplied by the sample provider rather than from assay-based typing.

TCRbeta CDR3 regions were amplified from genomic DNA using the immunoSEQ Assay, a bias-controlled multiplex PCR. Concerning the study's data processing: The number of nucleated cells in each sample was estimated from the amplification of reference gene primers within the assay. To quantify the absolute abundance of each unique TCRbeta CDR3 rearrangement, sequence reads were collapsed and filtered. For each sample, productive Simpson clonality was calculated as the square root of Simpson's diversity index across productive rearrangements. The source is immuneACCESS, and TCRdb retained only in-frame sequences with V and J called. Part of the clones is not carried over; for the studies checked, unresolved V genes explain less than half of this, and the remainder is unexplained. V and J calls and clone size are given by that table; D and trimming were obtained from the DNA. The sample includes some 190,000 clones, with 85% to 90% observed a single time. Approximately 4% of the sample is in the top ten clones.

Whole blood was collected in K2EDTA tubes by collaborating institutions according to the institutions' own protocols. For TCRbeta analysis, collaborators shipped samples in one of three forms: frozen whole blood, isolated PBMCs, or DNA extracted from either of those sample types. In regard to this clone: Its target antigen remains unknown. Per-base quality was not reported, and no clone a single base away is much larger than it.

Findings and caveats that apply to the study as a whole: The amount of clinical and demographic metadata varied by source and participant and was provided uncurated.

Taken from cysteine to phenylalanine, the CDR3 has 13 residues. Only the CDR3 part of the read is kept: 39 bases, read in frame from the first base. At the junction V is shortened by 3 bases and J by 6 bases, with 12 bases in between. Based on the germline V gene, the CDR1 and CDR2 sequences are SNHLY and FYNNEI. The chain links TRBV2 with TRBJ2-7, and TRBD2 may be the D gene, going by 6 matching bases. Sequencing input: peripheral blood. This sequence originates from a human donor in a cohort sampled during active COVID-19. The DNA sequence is TGTGCCAGCAGTGAGGGGACTGTCGGCGAGCAGTACTTC. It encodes CASSEGTVGEQYF.